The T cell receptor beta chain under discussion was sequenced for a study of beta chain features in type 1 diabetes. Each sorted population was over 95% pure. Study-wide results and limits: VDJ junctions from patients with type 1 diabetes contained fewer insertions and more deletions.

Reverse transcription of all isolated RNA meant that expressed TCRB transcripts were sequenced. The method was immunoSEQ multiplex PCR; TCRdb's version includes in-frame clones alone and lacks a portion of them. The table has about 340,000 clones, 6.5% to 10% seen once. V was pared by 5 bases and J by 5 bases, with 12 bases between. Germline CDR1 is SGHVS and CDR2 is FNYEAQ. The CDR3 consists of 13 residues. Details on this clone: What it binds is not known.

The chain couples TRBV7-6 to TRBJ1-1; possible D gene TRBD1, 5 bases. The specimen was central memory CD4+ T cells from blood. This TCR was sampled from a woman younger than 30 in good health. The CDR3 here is CASSHRDETEAFF. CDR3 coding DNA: TGTGCCAGCAGCCACCGGGACGAGACTGAAGCTTTCTTT.